This T cell receptor beta chain was recovered during a study of human T cells and chemical hapten exposure. Across the whole study: Patches that contained 0.01% DPC were applied to the upper back and read at 6 days.

This clonotype was detected many times. The CDR3 contains 15 residues. V was pared by 0 bases and J by 4 bases, with 9 bases between. Germline V lookup: CDR1 MGHRA, CDR2 YSYEKL. Time point reported: pre-sensitization, week 0. This sample's treatment: therapeutic diphenylcyclopropenone sensitization with weekly scalp DPC. Blood collection took place prior to placing each patch test. Original methodology: Samples contained a median of about 100,000 TCRs, with a range of roughly 20,000 to 700,000. TCRdb recomputed calls from the RACE reads with MiXCR, one row per CDR3 protein. These V and J calls derive from TCRdb rather than the authors' analysis. Seen here are under 400,000 distinct CDR3 sequences, 5.1% observed once, and the top ten hold just over 2.5%.

The V and J genes are TRBV4-1 and TRBJ1-4, with D uncertain. The input for sequencing was whole blood, taken in connection with sensitization to the hapten diphenylcyclopropenone (DPC). The TCR sequence derives from a woman aged 50 to 65 with alopecia areata. Some clones in this sample may be carry-over from other donors' samples. CDR3 nucleotides: TGCGCCAGCAGCCAAGAGCCGCGAGGTAATGAAAAACTGTTTTTT. It yields the protein CASSQEPRGNEKLFF.